The rows below give T cell receptor beta chains drawn from one sample of a study of vaccination and CD4 T cells after COVID-19. Which antigens these TCRs recognize remains unknown. From the PCR reads, TCRdb called clonotypes with MiXCR, one entry per CDR3 protein. There are approximately 9,600 distinct CDR3 sequences in the sample; less than 45% occur only once, and approximately 13% lies in the top ten. Source material: CD4+ T cells from blood, cultured in vitro. These TCRs come from a human donor in good health. CDR3s include the opening cysteine and the closing phenylalanine or tryptophan. A D gene is named only where the DNA matches it firmly. Rows may omit the clone size; those that give it use once, few, many or a size class.

>few|TRBV15|TRBJ2-3|.
CATSSRSGGTDTQYF
TGTGCCACCAGCAGCCGATCGGGAGGCACAGATACGCAGTATTTT
>.|TRBV11-1|TRBJ1-1|TRBD1
CASSPLDRSVSEAFF
TGTGCCAGCAGCCCCCTGGACAGGAGCGTCTCTGAAGCTTTCTTT
>.|TRBV6-2/TRBV6-3|TRBJ2-5|TRBD1
CASSEGQGRGETQYF
TGTGCCAGCAGTGAGGGACAGGGGCGAGGGGAGACCCAGTACTTC
>.|TRBV28|TRBJ1-2|.
CASSSTGYGYTF
TGTGCCAGCAGTTCCACGGGCTATGGCTATACCTTC
>.|TRBV20-1|TRBJ1-2|.
CSAGDGHGYTF
TGCAGTGCTGGGGACGGGCATGGCTACACCTTC
>large|TRBV18|TRBJ1-2|TRBD1
CASSPFPDTGTGLRDYGYTF
TGTGCCAGCTCACCTTTCCCCGATACCGGGACAGGCCTTAGGGACTATGGCTACACCTTC
>.|TRBV20-1|TRBJ2-1|TRBD2
CSQAGGGYNEQFF
TGCAGTCAAGCGGGGGGGGGCTACAATGAGCAGTTCTTC
>few|TRBV4-3|TRBJ1-6|.
CASSQDRGTNSPLHF
TGCGCCAGCAGCCAAGACAGGGGAACCAATTCACCCCTCCACTTT
>.|TRBV27|TRBJ2-3|.
CASSSAGYTDTQYF
TGTGCCAGCAGTTCGGCTGGCTACACAGATACGCAGTATTTT
>medium-sized|TRBV19|TRBJ2-7|.
CASSKDPSSYEQYF
TGTGCCAGTAGTAAGGACCCGAGCTCCTACGAGCAGTACTTC
>.|TRBV20-1|TRBJ2-4|.
CSARVLAKNIQYF
TGCAGTGCTAGAGTTCTAGCCAAAAACATTCAGTACTTC
>.|TRBV19|TRBJ2-7|.
CASKPTGRSYEQYF
TGTGCCAGTAAACCAACAGGGCGCTCCTACGAGCAGTACTTC
>few|TRBV4-1|TRBJ2-2|.
CASSLRPAKVGTGELFF
TGCGCCAGCAGCCTCAGACCAGCGAAGGTTGGCACCGGGGAGCTGTTTTTT
>.|TRBV6-5|TRBJ2-3|.
CASSYGDTQYF
TGTGCCAGCAGTTACGGAGATACGCAGTATTTT
>.|TRBV15|TRBJ2-1|.
CATSDGSSNEQFF
TGTGCCACCAGCGATGGGAGTAGCAATGAGCAGTTCTTC
>.|TRBV18|TRBJ1-1|.
CASSRQNTEAFF
TGTGCCAGCTCACGACAGAACACTGAAGCTTTCTTT
>.|TRBV29-1|TRBJ2-1|.
CSGRGRFYNEQFF
TGCAGCGGGCGGGGTCGATTTTACAATGAGCAGTTCTTC
>.|TRBV6-1|TRBJ1-6|.
CASALRSSYNSPLHF
TGTGCCAGCGCTCTAAGGTCGTCCTATAATTCACCCCTCCACTTT
>.|TRBV25-1|TRBJ2-3|.
CASSENVGGGTDTQYF
TGTGCCAGCAGTGAAAATGTTGGGGGCGGCACAGATACGCAGTATTTT
>few|TRBV2|TRBJ2-7|.
CASRRPDSYEQYF
TGTGCCAGCAGACGGCCGGACTCCTACGAGCAGTACTTC
>.|TRBV30|TRBJ1-1|.
CAWSVQGHLVAEAFF
TGTGCCTGGAGTGTTCAGGGACATTTAGTGGCTGAAGCTTTCTTT